This T cell receptor beta chain was captured in a study of cytomegalovirus exposure and HLA in healthy donors. Notes on the study in general: Reports showed the classifier diagnosing cytomegalovirus status with high specificity and sensitivity.

The PCR had 60 Vbeta and 13 Jbeta primers. Clones were read by immunoSEQ multiplex PCR, and TCRdb kept only the in-frame ones, dropping some. The repertoire includes some 140,000 clones, approximately 80% of them detected once, and roughly 1.5% sits in the top ten. The V gene lost 1 base and the J gene lost 4 bases, with 10 bases spanning the gap. Germline assignment: CDR1 SQVTM and CDR2 ANQGSEA. The CDR3 has 13 amino acids. Note on this clone: Its antigen is currently unknown.

The source is a woman between 18 and 29 years old in good health and CMV-seronegative. The rearrangement uses TRBV29-1 and TRBJ1-1; D possibly corresponds to TRBD1 (5 bases). Material: PBMCs. The CDR3 region is CSVEGQPITEAFF. CDR3 nucleotides: TGCAGCGTTGAAGGACAGCCGATCACTGAAGCTTTCTTT.